This TCR beta chain appears in the sequencing data of a study of beta chain features in type 1 diabetes. CD45RO/CCR7/CD25/CD127/CD95/CD27 sorting isolated CD4+ naive, central memory, regulatory and stem cell-like memory cells. General study findings and limits: Naive, central memory and Treg TCRB repertoires seemed to resemble each other more closely in patients than they did in healthy donors. Across all four CD4+ subsets, people with type 1 diabetes showed modestly shorter TCRB CDR3s. VDJ junctions from type 1 diabetes patients carried fewer insertions and larger deletions.

Trimming removed 4 bases at V and 6 bases at J, with 13 bases between. The CDR3 totals 14 residues. Germline CDR1 reads MNHEY; CDR2 reads SMNVEV (reference sequence). Expressed TCRB transcripts were sequenced, since all the RNA that had been isolated was reverse transcribed. Regulatory, naive and central memory T cell samples averaged about 3.5 million reads. Some clones are missing from TCRdb's copy, which holds only in-frame ones; the method was immunoSEQ multiplex PCR. Counted here are about 650,000 clones, around 12% occurring once; the ten biggest clones make up more than 0.095%. On this clone itself: Its specificity is not known.

V usage is TRBV27 and J usage is TRBJ2-1, with D perhaps matching TRBD2 (6 bases). The TCR originated in a young man with type 1 diabetes. Specimen: naive CD4+ T cells from blood. The CDR3 DNA reads as TGTGCCAGCAGTTCCCGGGGGTCGTTCAATGAGCAGTTCTTC. This codes for CASSSRGSFNEQFF.